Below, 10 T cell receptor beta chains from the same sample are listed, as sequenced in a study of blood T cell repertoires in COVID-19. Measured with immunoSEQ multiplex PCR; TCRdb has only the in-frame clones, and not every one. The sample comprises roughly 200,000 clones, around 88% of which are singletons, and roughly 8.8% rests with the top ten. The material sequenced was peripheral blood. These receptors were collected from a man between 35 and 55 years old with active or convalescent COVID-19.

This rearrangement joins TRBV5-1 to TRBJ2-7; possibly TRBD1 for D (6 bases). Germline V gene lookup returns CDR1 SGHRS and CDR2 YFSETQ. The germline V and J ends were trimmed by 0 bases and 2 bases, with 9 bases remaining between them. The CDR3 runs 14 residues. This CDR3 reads CASSLGQAAYEQYF. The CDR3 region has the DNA TGCGCCAGCAGCTTGGGACAGGCCGCCTACGAGCAGTACTTC. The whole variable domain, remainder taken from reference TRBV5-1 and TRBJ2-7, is KAGVTQTPRYLIKTRGQQVTLSCSPISGHRSVSWYQQTPGQGLQFLFEYFSETQRNKGNFPGRFSGRQFSNSRSEMNVSTLELGDSALYLCASSLGQAAYEQYFGPGTRLTVT.

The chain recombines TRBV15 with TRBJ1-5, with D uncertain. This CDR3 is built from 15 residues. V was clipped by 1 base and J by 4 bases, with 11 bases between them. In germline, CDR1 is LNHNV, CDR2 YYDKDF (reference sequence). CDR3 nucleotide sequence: TGTGCCACCAGCAGAGGGACTGAGGGAAATCAGCCCCAGCATTTT. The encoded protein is CATSRGTEGNQPQHF.

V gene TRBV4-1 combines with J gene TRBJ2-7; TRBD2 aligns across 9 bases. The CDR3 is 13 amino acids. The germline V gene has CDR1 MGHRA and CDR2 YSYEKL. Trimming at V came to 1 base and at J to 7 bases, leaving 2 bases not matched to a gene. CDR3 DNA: TGCGCCAGCAGCCAAGGGCTAGCGGGAGAGCAGTACTTC. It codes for CASSQGLAGEQYF.

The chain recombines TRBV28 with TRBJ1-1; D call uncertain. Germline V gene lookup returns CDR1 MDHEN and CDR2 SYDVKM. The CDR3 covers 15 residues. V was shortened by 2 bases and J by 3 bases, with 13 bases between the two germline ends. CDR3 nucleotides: TGTGCCAGCAGTTTAAGTCCCCCACGGGACACTGAAGCTTTCTTT. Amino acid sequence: CASSLSPPRDTEAFF.

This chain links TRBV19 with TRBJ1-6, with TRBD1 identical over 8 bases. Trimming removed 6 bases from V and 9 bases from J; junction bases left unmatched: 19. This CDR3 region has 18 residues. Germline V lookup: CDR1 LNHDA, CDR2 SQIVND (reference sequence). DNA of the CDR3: TGTGCCAGTAGCCCCGGGACAGGCAGACCTCAACTCCCTTCACCCCTCCACTTT. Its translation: CASSPGTGRPQLPSPLHF. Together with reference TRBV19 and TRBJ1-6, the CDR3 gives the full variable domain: DGGITQSPKYLFRKEGQNVTLSCEQNLNHDAMYWYRQDPGQGLRLIYYSQIVNDFQKGDIAEGYSVSREKKESFPLTVTSAQKNPTAFYLCASSPGTGRPQLPSPLHFGNGTRLTVT.

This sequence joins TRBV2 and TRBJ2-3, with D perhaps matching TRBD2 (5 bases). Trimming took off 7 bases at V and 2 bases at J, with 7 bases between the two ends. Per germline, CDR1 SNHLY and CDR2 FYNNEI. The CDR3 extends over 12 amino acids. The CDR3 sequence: CASNRDTDTQYF. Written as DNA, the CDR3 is TGTGCCAGCAACCGGGACACAGATACGCAGTATTTT. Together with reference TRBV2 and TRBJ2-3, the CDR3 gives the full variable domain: EPEVTQTPSHQVTQMGQEVILRCVPISNHLYFYWYRQILGQKVEFLVSFYNNEISEKSEIFDDQFSVERPDGSNFTLKIRSTKLEDSAMYFCASNRDTDTQYFGPGTRLTVL.

In DNA, the CDR3 is TGTGCCAGCAGTTACACTAGCAATGAGCAGTTCTTC. Encoded protein: CASSYTSNEQFF. This chain joins TRBV6-6 and TRBJ2-1; a possible D gene is TRBD2 (5 bases). Germline loops: CDR1 MNHNY, CDR2 SVGAGI (reference sequence). V lost 2 bases and J lost 6, with 5 bases in between. CDR3 length: 12 residues.

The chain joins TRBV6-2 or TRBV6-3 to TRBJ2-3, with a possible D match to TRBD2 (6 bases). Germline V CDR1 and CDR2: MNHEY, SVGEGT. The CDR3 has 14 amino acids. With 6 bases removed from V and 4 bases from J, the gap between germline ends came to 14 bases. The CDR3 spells CASSSTSQADTQYF. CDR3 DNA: TGTGCCAGCAGCTCTACTAGCCAAGCAGATACGCAGTATTTT.

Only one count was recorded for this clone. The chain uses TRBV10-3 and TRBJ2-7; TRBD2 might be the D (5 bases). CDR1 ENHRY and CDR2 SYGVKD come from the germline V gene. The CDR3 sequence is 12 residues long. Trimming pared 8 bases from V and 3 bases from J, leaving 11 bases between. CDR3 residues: CAIQEGLYEQYF. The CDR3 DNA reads TGTGCCATCCAAGAGGGTCTCTACGAGCAGTACTTC.

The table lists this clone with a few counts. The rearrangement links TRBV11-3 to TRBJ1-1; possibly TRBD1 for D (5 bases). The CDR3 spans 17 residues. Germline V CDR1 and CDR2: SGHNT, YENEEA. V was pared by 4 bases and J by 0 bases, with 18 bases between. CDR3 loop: CASSSIVGAPMNTEAFF. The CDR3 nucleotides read TGTGCCAGCAGCTCGATTGTTGGGGCCCCAATGAACACTGAAGCTTTCTTT.